These 7 T cell receptor beta chains came from one sample sequenced in a study of OX40 agonist ivuxolimab in advanced cancers. The table came from immunoSEQ multiplex PCR; TCRdb's copy has only in-frame clones and leaves some out. The sample gives about 53,000 clones, approximately 92% of which show up once; approximately 10% is in the top ten. This sample comprised CD4+ or CD8+ T cells sorted from blood, obtained in a trial of the OX40 agonist ivuxolimab. The receptors originated from an adult with an advanced solid tumor such as melanoma, head and neck, liver or kidney cancer.

The rearrangement joins TRBV9 to TRBJ2-7; TRBD2 aligns across 9 bases. V trimming: 0 bases; J trimming: 6 bases; junction bases outside the gene matches: 7. Germline V lookup: CDR1 SGDLS, CDR2 YYNGEE. The length of the CDR3 is 15 residues. In DNA, the CDR3 is TGTGCCAGCAGCGTAGGGGCGGGAGGGTTGAGCGAGCAGTACTTC. Amino acid sequence: CASSVGAGGLSEQYF.

The sample holds a few counts of this clone. The chain links TRBV7-9 to TRBJ1-6, with D unresolved. Trimming removed 5 bases from V and 6 bases from J, with 5 bases in between. This CDR3 spans 12 amino acids. The V gene's germline CDR1 is SEHNR and CDR2 FQNEAQ (reference sequence). CDR3 DNA: TGTGCCAGCAGCCGAATTAATTCACCCCTCCACTTT. As protein: CASSRINSPLHF.

This clone was seen more than once but under ten times. CDR3 coding DNA: TGCGCCAGCAGTGAGGGGGGCACCGGGGAGCTGTTTTTT. Protein product: CASSEGGTGELFF. This rearrangement joins TRBV10-1 to TRBJ2-2; the D gene could be TRBD1 or TRBD2 (5 bases each). V gave up 2 bases and J gave up 4 bases, with 5 bases separating them. The CDR3 has 13 amino acids. Germline V gene sequence: CDR1 WNHNN, CDR2 SYGVQD (reference sequence).

V is TRBV9 and J is TRBJ1-5, with 12 bases identical to TRBD1. Trimming removed 3 bases from V and 8 bases from J; junction bases left unmatched: 6. This CDR3 has 15 amino acids. Per the germline V gene, CDR1 is SGDLS and CDR2 is YYNGEE. CDR3 nucleotide sequence: TGTGCCAGCAGCGCGGGACAGGGGGCCTGGGAGCCCCAGCATTTT. Protein sequence: CASSAGQGAWEPQHF. Using reference TRBV9 and TRBJ1-5 for the parts outside the CDR3, the full variable domain is DSGVTQTPKHLITATGQRVTLRCSPRSGDLSVYWYQQSLDQGLQFLIQYYNGEERAKGNILERFSAQQFPDLHSELNLSSLELGDSALYFCASSAGQGAWEPQHFGDGTRLSIL.

The V and J genes are TRBV19 and TRBJ2-3, with 15 positions matching TRBD2. The trim removed 3 bases at V and 2 bases at J, leaving 6 bases unmatched. This CDR3 comprises 18 residues. CDR1 LNHDA and CDR2 SQIVND come from the germline V gene (reference sequence). The CDR3 loop reads CASSMGLAGGSFTDTQYF. Written as DNA, the CDR3 is TGTGCCAGTAGTATGGGACTAGCGGGAGGCTCGTTCACAGATACGCAGTATTTT.

The chain couples TRBV4-1 to TRBJ1-4; D is perhaps TRBD1 (5 bases). The CDR3 totals 16 residues. The V gene lost 5 bases and the J gene lost 0 bases, with 13 bases spanning the gap. Germline V gene sequence: CDR1 MGHRA, CDR2 YSYEKL. The CDR3 DNA reads as TGCGCCAGCAGCTCCCGGGACGGTGCAACTAATGAAAAACTGTTTTTT. Protein sequence: CASSSRDGATNEKLFF.

The CDR3 is CASSYSNSLQETQYF. CDR3 bases: TGTGCCAGCAGTTACTCGAACAGCCTCCAAGAGACCCAGTACTTC. This chain joins TRBV6-6 and TRBJ2-5; D unresolved. Germline V CDR1 and CDR2: MNHNY, SVGAGI (reference sequence). V lost 0 bases and J 1 base, leaving 9 bases between the germline ends. The CDR3 loop spans 15 amino acids.